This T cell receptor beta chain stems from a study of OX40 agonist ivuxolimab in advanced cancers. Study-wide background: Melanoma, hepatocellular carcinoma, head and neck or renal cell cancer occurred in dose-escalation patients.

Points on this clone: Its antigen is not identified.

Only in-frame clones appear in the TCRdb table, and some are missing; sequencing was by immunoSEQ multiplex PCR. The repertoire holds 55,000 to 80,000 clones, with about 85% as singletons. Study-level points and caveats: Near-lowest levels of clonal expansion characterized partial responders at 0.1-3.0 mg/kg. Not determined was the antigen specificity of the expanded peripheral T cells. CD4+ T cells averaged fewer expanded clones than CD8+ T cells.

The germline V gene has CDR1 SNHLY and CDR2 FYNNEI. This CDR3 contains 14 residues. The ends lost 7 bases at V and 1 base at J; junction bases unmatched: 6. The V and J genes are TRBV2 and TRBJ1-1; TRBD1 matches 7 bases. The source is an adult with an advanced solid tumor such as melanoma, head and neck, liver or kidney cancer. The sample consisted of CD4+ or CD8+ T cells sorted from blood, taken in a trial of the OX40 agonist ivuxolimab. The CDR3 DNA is TGTGCCAGCAACCCCCAGGGGGGGAACACTGAAGCTTTCTTT. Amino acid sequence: CASNPQGGNTEAFF.